A single TCR beta chain is shown here with its context. The antigen remains undetermined. This record belongs to a study of vaccination and CD4 T cells after COVID-19. Sequenced with the Oncomine TCR Beta short-read assay was DNA taken from cultured CD4+ T cells. Each CDR3 protein gets one entry after TCRdb re-called the PCR reads with MiXCR. This sample has tens of thousands of distinct CDR3 sequences, with approximately 28% found just once. The sample's time point: late sampling 161 to 241 days after vaccination in three convalescent patients. Treatment reported: roughly 11-day PBMC culture with coronavirus spike peptide pools or control peptides (ViraFEST assay). ViraFEST used peptide pools to expand antigen-specific T cells and subsequently sequenced their TCRs. CDR1 is MDHEN and CDR2 is SYDVKM in the germline V gene. V was cut by 5 bases and J by 7 bases, with 14 bases left in between. The CDR3 is made up of 13 amino acids.

This chain links TRBV28 with TRBJ1-1; D is undetermined. This sequence was found in a human donor who had recovered from COVID-19. Material: CD4+ T cells from blood, cultured in vitro, obtained about 7 months after SARS-CoV-2 vaccination. CDR3 sequence (DNA): TGTGCCAGCAGTCCGGTTTTGGGTCATGAAGCTTTCTTT. As protein: CASSPVLGHEAFF.